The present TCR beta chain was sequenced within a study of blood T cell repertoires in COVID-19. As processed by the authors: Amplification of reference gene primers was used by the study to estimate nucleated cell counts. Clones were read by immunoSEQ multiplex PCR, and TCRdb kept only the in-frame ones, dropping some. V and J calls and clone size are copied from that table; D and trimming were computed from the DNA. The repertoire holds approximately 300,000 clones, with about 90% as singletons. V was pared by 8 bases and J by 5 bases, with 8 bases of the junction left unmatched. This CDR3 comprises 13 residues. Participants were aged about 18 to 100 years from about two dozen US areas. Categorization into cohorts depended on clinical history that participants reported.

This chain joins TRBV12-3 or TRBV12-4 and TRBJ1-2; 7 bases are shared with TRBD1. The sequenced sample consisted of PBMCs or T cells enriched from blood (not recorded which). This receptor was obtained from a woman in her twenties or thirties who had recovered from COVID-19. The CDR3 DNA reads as TGTGCCAGCCAACAGACAGGGTGGTATGGCTACACCTTC. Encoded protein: CASQQTGWYGYTF.